This paragraph covers one T cell receptor beta chain sequence. The CDR3 has 15 amino acids. CDR1 is SGHTA, CDR2 FQGNSA, per germline. The sample belongs to a study of blood T cells in healthy people across ages. PCR was performed a second time for about 7 to 12 cycles using a sample-barcoded 5' primer and a J-beta primer mix. Using its own MiXCR run on the 5' RACE reads, TCRdb lists one record per CDR3 protein. The profile shows about 1,400,000 distinct CDR3 sequences, 55% to 75% of them singletons. This sequence originates from a young man in good health. The V call is TRBV7-2, the J call TRBJ2-7; the D gene is possibly TRBD2 (6 bases). TRBJ2-5 matches the DNA end more closely, so the J call is doubtful. The sequenced sample was blood. This CDR3 is CASSLTGVTMETQYF. In DNA, the CDR3 is TGTGCCAGCAGCTTAACGGGAGTAACAATGGAGACCCAGTACTTC.